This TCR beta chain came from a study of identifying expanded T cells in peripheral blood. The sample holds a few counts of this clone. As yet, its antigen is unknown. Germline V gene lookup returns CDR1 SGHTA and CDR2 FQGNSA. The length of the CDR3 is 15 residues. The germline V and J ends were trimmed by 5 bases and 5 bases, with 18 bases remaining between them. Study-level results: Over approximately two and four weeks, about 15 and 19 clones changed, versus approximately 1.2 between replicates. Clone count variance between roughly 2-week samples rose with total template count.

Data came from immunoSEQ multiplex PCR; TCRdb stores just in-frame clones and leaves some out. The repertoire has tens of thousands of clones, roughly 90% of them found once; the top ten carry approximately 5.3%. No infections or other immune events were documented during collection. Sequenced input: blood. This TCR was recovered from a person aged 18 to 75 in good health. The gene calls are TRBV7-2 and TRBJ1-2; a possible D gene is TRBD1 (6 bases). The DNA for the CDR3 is TGTGCCAGCAGCCCCCCAGGGGCCCTCTATTATGGCTACACCTTC. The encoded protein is CASSPPGALYYGYTF.